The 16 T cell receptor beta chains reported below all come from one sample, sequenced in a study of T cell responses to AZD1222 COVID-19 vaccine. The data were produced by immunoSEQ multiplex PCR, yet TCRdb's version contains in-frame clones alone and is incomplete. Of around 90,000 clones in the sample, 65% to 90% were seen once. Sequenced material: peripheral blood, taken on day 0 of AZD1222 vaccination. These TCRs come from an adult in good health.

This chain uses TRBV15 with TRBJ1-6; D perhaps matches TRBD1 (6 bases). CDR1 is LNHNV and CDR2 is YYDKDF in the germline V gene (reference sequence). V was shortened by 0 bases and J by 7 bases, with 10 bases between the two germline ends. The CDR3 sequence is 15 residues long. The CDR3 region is CATSRDPQGNSPLHF. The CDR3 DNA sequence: TGTGCCACCAGCAGAGATCCGCAGGGGAATTCACCCCTCCACTTT.

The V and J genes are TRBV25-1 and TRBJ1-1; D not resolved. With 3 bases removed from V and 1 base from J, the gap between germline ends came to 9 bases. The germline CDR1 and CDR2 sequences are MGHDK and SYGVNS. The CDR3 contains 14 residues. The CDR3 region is CASSEARENTEAFF. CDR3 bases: TGTGCCAGCAGTGAGGCACGAGAGAACACTGAAGCTTTCTTT.

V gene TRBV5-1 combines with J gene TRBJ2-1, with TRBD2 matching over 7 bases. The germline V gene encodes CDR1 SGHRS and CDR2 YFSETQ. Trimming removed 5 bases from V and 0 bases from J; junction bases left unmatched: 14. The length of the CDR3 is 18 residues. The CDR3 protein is CASSHESSGTSSYNEQFF. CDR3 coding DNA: TGCGCCAGCAGTCACGAATCCAGCGGGACCAGCTCCTACAATGAGCAGTTCTTC.

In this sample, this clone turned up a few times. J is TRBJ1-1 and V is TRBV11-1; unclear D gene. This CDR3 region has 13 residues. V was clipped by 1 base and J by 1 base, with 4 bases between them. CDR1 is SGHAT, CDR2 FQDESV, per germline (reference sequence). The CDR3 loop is CASSLGRNTEAFF. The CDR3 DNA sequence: TGTGCCAGCAGCTTAGGAAGGAACACTGAAGCTTTCTTT.

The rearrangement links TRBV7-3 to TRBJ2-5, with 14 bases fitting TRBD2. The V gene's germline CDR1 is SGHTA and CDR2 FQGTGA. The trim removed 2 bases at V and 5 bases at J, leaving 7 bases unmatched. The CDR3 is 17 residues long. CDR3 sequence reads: CASSLGTSGRRAETQYF. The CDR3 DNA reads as TGTGCCAGCAGCTTAGGGACTAGCGGGAGAAGGGCGGAGACCCAGTACTTC.

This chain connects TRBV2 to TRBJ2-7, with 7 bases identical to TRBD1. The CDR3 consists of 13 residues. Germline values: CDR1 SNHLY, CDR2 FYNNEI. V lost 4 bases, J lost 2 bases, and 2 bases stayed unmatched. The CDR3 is CASSGDRTYEQYF. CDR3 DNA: TGTGCCAGCAGTGGGGACAGAACCTACGAGCAGTACTTC.

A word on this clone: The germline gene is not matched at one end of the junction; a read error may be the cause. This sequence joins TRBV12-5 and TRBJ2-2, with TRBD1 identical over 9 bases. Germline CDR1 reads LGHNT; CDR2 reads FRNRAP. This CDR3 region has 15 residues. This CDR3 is CASALTGGNTGELFF. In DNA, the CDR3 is TGTGCTAGTGCTTTGACAGGGGGGAACACCGGGGAGCTGTTTTTT.

The DNA of the CDR3 is TGCGCCAGCAGTCGACAGGGATCAAGCTCCTATAATTCACCCCTCCACTTT. Translation: CASSRQGSSSYNSPLHF. V and J are TRBV5-1 and TRBJ1-6; 7 bases are a match to TRBD1. After removal of 5 bases from V and 0 bases from J, the junction contained 8 bases not matched to a gene. The CDR3 is 17 amino acids. Germline values: CDR1 SGHRS, CDR2 YFSETQ.

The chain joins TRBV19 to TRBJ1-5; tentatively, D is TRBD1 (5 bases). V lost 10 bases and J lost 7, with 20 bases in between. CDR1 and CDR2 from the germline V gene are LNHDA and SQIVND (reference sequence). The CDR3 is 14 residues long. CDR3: CATKGEVWNQPQHF. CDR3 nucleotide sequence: TGTGCCACCAAAGGGGAGGTCTGGAACCAGCCCCAGCATTTT.

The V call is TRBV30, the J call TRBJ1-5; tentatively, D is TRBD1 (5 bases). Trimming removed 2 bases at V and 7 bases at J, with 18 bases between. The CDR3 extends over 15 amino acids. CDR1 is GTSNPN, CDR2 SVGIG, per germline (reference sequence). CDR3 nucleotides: TGTGCCTGGAGTTGGGGGTCTGGTGGGAGACAGCCCCAGCATTTT. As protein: CAWSWGSGGRQPQHF.

DNA of the CDR3: TGTGCCAGCAGTACAGGTTACGAGCAGTACTTC. It codes for CASSTGYEQYF. The rearrangement joins TRBV11-3 to TRBJ2-7; possible D gene TRBD1, 5 bases. Trimming left V 6 bases short and J 4 bases short, with 7 bases between. The CDR3 runs 11 residues. The germline V gene encodes CDR1 SGHNT and CDR2 YENEEA.

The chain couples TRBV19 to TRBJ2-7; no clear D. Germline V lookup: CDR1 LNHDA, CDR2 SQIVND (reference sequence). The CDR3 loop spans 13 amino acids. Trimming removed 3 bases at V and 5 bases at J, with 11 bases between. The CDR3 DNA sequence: TGTGCCAGTAGTATGGCCCAGCGTGACGAGCAGTACTTC. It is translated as CASSMAQRDEQYF.

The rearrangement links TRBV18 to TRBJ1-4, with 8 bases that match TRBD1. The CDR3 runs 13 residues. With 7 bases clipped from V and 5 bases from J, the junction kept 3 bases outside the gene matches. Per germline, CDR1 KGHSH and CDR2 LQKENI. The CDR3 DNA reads TGTGCCAGCTTGGACAGGGCGAATGAAAAACTGTTTTTT. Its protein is CASLDRANEKLFF.

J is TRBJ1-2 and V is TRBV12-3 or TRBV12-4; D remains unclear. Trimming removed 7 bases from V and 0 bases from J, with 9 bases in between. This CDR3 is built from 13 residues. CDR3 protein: CASKKTSNYGYTF. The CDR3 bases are TGTGCCAGCAAGAAAACCTCTAACTATGGCTACACCTTC.

For the CDR3, the DNA is TGTGCCAGTACAGGGCTGGCGACTAATGAAAAACTGTTTTTT. Translation gives CASTGLATNEKLFF. The chain carries TRBV19 and TRBJ1-4, with D maybe TRBD1 (5 bases). V was cut by 7 bases and J by 2 bases, with 11 bases left in between. The CDR3 is made up of 14 amino acids. Germline CDR1 reads LNHDA; CDR2 reads SQIVND (reference sequence).

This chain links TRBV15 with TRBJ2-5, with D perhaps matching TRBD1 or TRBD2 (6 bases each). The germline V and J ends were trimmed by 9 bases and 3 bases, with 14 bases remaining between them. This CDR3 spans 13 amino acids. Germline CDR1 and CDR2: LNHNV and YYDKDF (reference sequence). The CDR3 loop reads CATRPRGEETQYF. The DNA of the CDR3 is TGTGCCACACGCCCGAGGGGGGAAGAGACCCAGTACTTC.